The entry below gives a single TCR beta chain sequence along with its context. Unmatched junction bases numbered 10, after V lost 3 bases and J lost 1 base. Germline lookup yields CDR1 LNHDA and CDR2 SQIVND (reference sequence). The CDR3 spans 18 residues. The source of the sample is a study of beta chain features in type 1 diabetes. Expressed TCRB transcripts were sequenced because the entire RNA isolate underwent reverse transcription. Method: immunoSEQ multiplex PCR; TCRdb's copy keeps in-frame clones and lacks some. The data show hundreds of thousands of clones, with over 10% seen just once and approximately 0.015% held by the top ten.

The clonotype was recovered from a man in his late teens or twenties in good health. Sequences were obtained from naive CD4+ T cells from blood. This chain uses TRBV19 with TRBJ2-3; 10 bases match TRBD1. Here the CDR3 DNA reads TGTGCCAGTAGTATCTCCCGAGGAGGGACAGGGGGCACAGATACGCAGTATTTT. It is translated as CASSISRGGTGGTDTQYF.